Shown below are 32 T cell receptor beta chains from a single sample sequenced in a study of T cell responses to AZD1222 COVID-19 vaccine. Method: immunoSEQ multiplex PCR; TCRdb's copy keeps in-frame clones and lacks some. In the table there are some 150,000 clones, 89% of which are singletons. Sequencing used peripheral blood, obtained on day 0 of AZD1222 vaccination. These receptors originate from an adult in good health.

V is TRBV7-2 and J is TRBJ1-1; no definite D call. The germline V and J ends were trimmed by 1 base and 1 base, with 13 bases remaining between them. CDR3 size: 16 residues. Looked up from germline, CDR1 is SGHTA and CDR2 is FQGNSA. CDR3 protein: CASSLVSGLENTEAFF. CDR3 in DNA: TGTGCCAGCAGCTTAGTATCGGGGTTGGAGAACACTGAAGCTTTCTTT.

The V and J genes are TRBV5-1 and TRBJ1-1; D possibly corresponds to TRBD1 (5 bases). The CDR3 runs to 15 residues. Trimming removed 0 bases from V and 5 bases from J, with 14 bases in between. The germline gives CDR1 SGHRS, CDR2 YFSETQ. The chain's CDR3 is CASSLGAGLETEAFF. In DNA form, the CDR3 reads TGCGCCAGCAGCTTGGGGGCAGGGCTGGAGACTGAAGCTTTCTTT.

This clone was found once. This chain joins TRBV28 and TRBJ2-7, with 8 positions matching TRBD1. Trimming took 5 bases from V and 0 from J; bases not matched to a gene: 9. The CDR3 consists of 16 residues. CDR1 is MDHEN and CDR2 is SYDVKM in the germline V gene. DNA for the CDR3: TGTGCCAGCAGTCCCGAGGCGGGACAGGTCTCCTACGAGCAGTACTTC. It specifies CASSPEAGQVSYEQYF.

The V call is TRBV3-1 (or the pseudogene TRBV3-2), the J call TRBJ2-1; 7 nucleotides line up with TRBD1. Per the germline V gene, CDR1 is LGHDT and CDR2 is YNNKEL (reference sequence). The CDR3 sequence is 17 residues long. With 4 bases clipped from V and 2 bases from J, the junction kept 11 bases outside the gene matches. CDR3 protein: CASSPSRQGIPYNEQFF. The CDR3, as DNA: TGTGCCAGCAGCCCCAGTCGACAGGGAATCCCCTACAATGAGCAGTTCTTC.

This clone has a single count. The CDR3 region has the DNA TGTGCCAGCAGCTTAAGGAGAAATGAGCAGTTCTTC. Its translation is CASSLRRNEQFF. This chain links TRBV7-9 with TRBJ2-1; unclear D gene. CDR1 SEHNR and CDR2 FQNEAQ come from the germline V gene (reference sequence). With 2 bases removed from V and 7 bases from J, the gap between germline ends came to 6 bases. This CDR3 comprises 12 residues.

The count of this clone is one. The chain employs TRBV4-3 and TRBJ1-1; D is perhaps TRBD1 (6 bases). Germline V CDR1 and CDR2: LGHNA, YSLEER. The V end lost 4 bases, the J end lost 2 bases, and 20 bases lay between the germline ends. The CDR3 consists of 17 residues. The CDR3 is CASSLRWGARENTEAFF. The CDR3 nucleotides read TGCGCCAGCAGCCTAAGATGGGGGGCCAGGGAAAACACTGAAGCTTTCTTT.

The chain uses TRBV5-8 and TRBJ1-1; 9 bases are shared with TRBD1. The V gene's germline CDR1 is SGHTS and CDR2 YDEGEE. The CDR3 contains 15 residues. The trim removed 4 bases at V and 4 bases at J, leaving 8 bases unmatched. DNA of the CDR3: TGTGCCAGCAGCCTACGGACAGGGGCGGGCACTGAAGCTTTCTTT. Protein: CASSLRTGAGTEAFF.

The chain combines TRBV7-2 with TRBJ2-7; the match to TRBD2 covers 16 bases. The trim removed 5 bases at V and 2 bases at J, leaving 9 bases unmatched. The germline V gene has CDR1 SGHTA and CDR2 FQGNSA. This CDR3 spans 18 amino acids. Here the CDR3 DNA reads TGTGCCAGCAGCCCCGGGACTAGCGGGAGGGCCTCGGCCTACGAGCAGTACTTC. Protein sequence: CASSPGTSGRASAYEQYF.

The V call is TRBV7-7, the J call TRBJ2-3; D might be TRBD2 (5 bases). V was cut by 2 bases and J by 1 base, with 10 bases left in between. Germline V gene data show CDR1 as SSHAT and CDR2 as FNYEAQ (reference sequence). There are 15 residues in the CDR3. CDR3 amino acids: CASSLTSYGTDTQYF. The CDR3 nucleotides are TGTGCCAGCAGCTTAACTAGTTATGGCACAGATACGCAGTATTTT.

The V gene is TRBV4-2, the J gene TRBJ2-5; a possible D gene is TRBD2 (6 bases). V was pared by 0 bases and J by 5 bases, with 13 bases between. Germline CDR1 LGHNA, CDR2 YNFKEQ. This CDR3 region has 15 residues. CDR3 in amino acids: CASSQDRGTAETQYF. The CDR3, as DNA: TGTGCCAGCAGCCAAGATCGGGGGACGGCGGAGACCCAGTACTTC.

The rearrangement joins TRBV18 to TRBJ2-1; D perhaps matches TRBD2 (6 bases). The V gene lost 6 bases and the J gene lost 5 bases, with 14 bases spanning the gap. Looked up from germline, CDR1 is KGHSH and CDR2 is LQKENI. There are 14 residues in the CDR3. CDR3 loop: CASSQLGTHNEQFF. In nucleotides, the CDR3 is TGTGCCAGCTCCCAACTCGGGACTCACAATGAGCAGTTCTTC.

The chain recombines TRBV5-1 with TRBJ2-1; 9 nucleotides align to TRBD2. Germline trimming cut 0 bases from V and 7 bases from J; bases unmatched to any gene: 8. This CDR3 spans 16 amino acids. Germline loops: CDR1 SGHRS, CDR2 YFSETQ. The CDR3 DNA is TGCGCCAGCAGCTTGGCCCCACCTAGCGGGAAAAATGAGCAGTTCTTC. Its translation: CASSLAPPSGKNEQFF.

The chain employs TRBV10-3 and TRBJ1-5; unclear D gene. Germline CDR1 ENHRY, CDR2 SYGVKD. There are 13 residues in the CDR3. V was trimmed by 7 bases and J by 7 bases, leaving 14 bases between them. CDR3 region: CAITPGKDQPQHF. For the CDR3, the DNA is TGTGCCATCACTCCGGGGAAGGACCAGCCCCAGCATTTT.

V is TRBV7-9 and J is TRBJ2-2, with TRBD2 matching over 9 bases. This CDR3 is built from 18 residues. V dropped 5 bases and J dropped 1; count of bases not matched to a gene: 11. Germline lookup yields CDR1 SEHNR and CDR2 FQNEAQ (reference sequence). CDR3 DNA: TGTGCCAGCAGCCCCGCACCGGGGCGGGGGGGGAACACCGGGGAGCTGTTTTTT. Protein: CASSPAPGRGGNTGELFF.

The rearrangement links TRBV5-5 to TRBJ1-1; the D gene is possibly TRBD1 (6 bases). V was clipped by 6 bases and J by 5 bases, with 20 bases between them. Per germline, CDR1 SGHKS and CDR2 YYEKEE (reference sequence). This CDR3 is 15 amino acids long. As DNA, the CDR3 is TGTGCCAGCACCAAAGATAGGGGGGGTAGGACTGAAGCTTTCTTT. Protein sequence: CASTKDRGGRTEAFF.

This clone was seen just once. The rearrangement joins TRBV9 to TRBJ2-3; 10 bases are shared with TRBD2. Germline CDR1 SGDLS, CDR2 YYNGEE. V trimming: 7 bases; J trimming: 8 bases; junction bases outside the gene matches: 19. The CDR3 runs to 17 residues. The CDR3 nucleotides are TGTGCCAGCTCTAAAACCCCCGGGACTAGCGTGCGGGTTACGCAGTATTTT. This translates into CASSKTPGTSVRVTQYF.

This chain links TRBV11-2 with TRBJ2-5, with unresolved D. CDR3 size: 13 residues. CDR1 and CDR2 from the germline V gene are SGHAT and FQNNGV. V lost 5 bases, J lost 5 bases, and 12 bases lay in between. Here the CDR3 reads CASSLGRSETQYF. The CDR3 nucleotides read TGTGCCAGCAGCCTTGGACGGTCGGAGACCCAGTACTTC.

The V gene is TRBV3-1 (or the pseudogene TRBV3-2), the J gene TRBJ2-7; 7 positions agree with TRBD1. With 4 bases clipped from V and 12 bases from J, the junction kept 9 bases outside the gene matches. Germline lookup yields CDR1 LGHDT and CDR2 YNNKEL (reference sequence). The CDR3 length is 12 residues. The chain's CDR3 is CASSRGTGEWYF. The CDR3, as DNA: TGTGCCAGCAGCCGAGGAACAGGGGAGTGGTACTTC.

The chain is built from TRBV7-3 and TRBJ2-1; D is perhaps TRBD2 (6 bases). Germline CDR1 SGHTA, CDR2 FQGTGA. V was cut by 5 bases and J by 6 bases, with 11 bases left in between. CDR3 length: 13 amino acids. In nucleotides, the CDR3 is TGTGCCAGCAGCCCCCCCGGGGGCAATGAGCAGTTCTTC. Protein: CASSPPGGNEQFF.

V is TRBV3-1 (or the pseudogene TRBV3-2) and J is TRBJ2-7; TRBD1 might be the D (5 bases). The CDR3 extends over 16 amino acids. Trimming removed 0 bases from V and 1 base from J, with 13 bases in between. Germline CDR1 is LGHDT and CDR2 is YNNKEL (reference sequence). CDR3: CASSQDRAGKSYEQYF. The CDR3 nucleotides read TGTGCCAGCAGCCAAGATCGGGCAGGGAAGTCCTACGAGCAGTACTTC.

The chain has TRBV30 and TRBJ2-2; no reliable D call. Per germline, CDR1 GTSNPN and CDR2 SVGIG (reference sequence). The length of the CDR3 is 12 residues. Deletions cut 3 bases from V and 5 bases from J, with 7 bases between. In DNA, the CDR3 is TGTGCCTGGAGGGTCATGACCGGGGAGCTGTTTTTT. This sequence encodes CAWRVMTGELFF.

The chain is built from TRBV7-7 and TRBJ1-2; TRBD1 matches 8 bases. V lost 4 bases and J lost 7; bases outside the gene matches: 11. Per germline, CDR1 SSHAT and CDR2 FNYEAQ (reference sequence). The CDR3 is 15 residues long. The CDR3 protein is CASSCKHRGKCGYTF. In DNA form, the CDR3 reads TGTGCCAGCAGCTGCAAACACAGGGGGAAATGTGGCTACACCTTC. Using reference TRBV7-7 and TRBJ1-2 for the parts outside the CDR3, the full variable domain is GAGVSQSPRYKVTKRGQDVTLRCDPISSHATLYWYQQALGQGPEFLTYFNYEAQPDKSGLPSDRFSAERPEGSISTLTIQRTEQRDSAMYRCASSCKHRGKCGYTFGSGTRLTVV.

A word on this clone: Other DNA sequences in this specimen translate into the identical CDR3. The chain employs TRBV11-2 and TRBJ2-7; perhaps TRBD1 as D (5 bases). The CDR3 sequence is 11 residues long. Germline-derived CDR1 and CDR2 are SGHAT and FQNNGV. V lost 5 bases to trimming and J lost 4 bases, with 6 bases between them. The CDR3 coding sequence is TGTGCCAGCAGCCCAGGGTACGAGCAGTACTTC. This gives the protein CASSPGYEQYF.

The rearrangement links TRBV18 to TRBJ2-5, with TRBD1 as a possible D gene (5 bases). The CDR3 has 13 amino acids. CDR1 is KGHSH and CDR2 is LQKENI in the germline V gene. The V and J ends lost 5 bases and 2 bases respectively, with 9 bases between them. The CDR3: CASSSRVQETQYF. CDR3 coding DNA: TGTGCCAGCTCATCCAGGGTTCAAGAGACCCAGTACTTC.

The V call is TRBV7-6, the J call TRBJ2-2, with 11 bases matching TRBD1. Germline trimming cut 2 bases from V and 3 bases from J; bases unmatched to any gene: 2. This CDR3 has 16 residues. CDR1 is SGHVS and CDR2 is FNYEAQ in the germline V gene. The CDR3 DNA reads TGTGCCAGCAGCTTAAGGGACAGGGGGTACACCGGGGAGCTGTTTTTT. Translation gives CASSLRDRGYTGELFF.

This clone was recorded only once. The rearrangement joins TRBV19 to TRBJ2-1, with 11 positions matching TRBD1. V gave up 4 bases and J gave up 7 bases; unmatched junction bases: 6. The CDR3 extends over 15 amino acids. The germline CDR1 and CDR2 sequences are LNHDA and SQIVND (reference sequence). DNA of the CDR3: TGTGCCAGTAGTAAGGCCGGGACAGGGGGAAATGAGCAGTTCTTC. This codes for CASSKAGTGGNEQFF. The variable domain in full, with the rest retrieved from reference TRBV19 and TRBJ2-1, is DGGITQSPKYLFRKEGQNVTLSCEQNLNHDAMYWYRQDPGQGLRLIYYSQIVNDFQKGDIAEGYSVSREKKESFPLTVTSAQKNPTAFYLCASSKAGTGGNEQFFGPGTRLTVL.

The chain uses TRBV7-9 and TRBJ1-4, with D maybe TRBD1 (5 bases). Looked up from germline, CDR1 is SEHNR and CDR2 is FQNEAQ (reference sequence). The V and J ends lost 5 bases and 4 bases respectively, with 11 bases between them. The CDR3 totals 14 residues. CDR3 coding DNA: TGTGCCAGCAGCCCGGGACGCAGTAATGAAAAACTGTTTTTT. This translates into CASSPGRSNEKLFF.

This clone was counted only a few times. The V and J genes are TRBV7-9 and TRBJ1-1, with D unresolved. There are 12 residues in the CDR3. Germline values: CDR1 SEHNR, CDR2 FQNEAQ (reference sequence). The ends were cut back, 5 bases at V and 1 base at J, with 5 bases in the middle. This CDR3 is CASSHGNTEAFF. CDR3 DNA: TGTGCCAGCAGCCACGGGAACACTGAAGCTTTCTTT. Full variable domain (rest looked up from reference TRBV7-9 and TRBJ1-1): DTGVSQNPRHKITKRGQNVTFRCDPISEHNRLYWYRQTLGQGPEFLTYFQNEAQLEKSRLLSDRFSAERPKGSFSTLEIQRTEQGDSAMYLCASSHGNTEAFFGQGTRLTVV.

The V and J genes are TRBV3-1 (or the pseudogene TRBV3-2) and TRBJ2-7; 8 bases are shared with TRBD2. Unmatched junction bases numbered 9, after V lost 5 bases and J lost 6 bases. The CDR3 is 14 residues long. The germline gives CDR1 LGHDT, CDR2 YNNKEL (reference sequence). The CDR3 spells CASSNSLAEGEQYF. In DNA form, the CDR3 reads TGTGCCAGCAGCAACTCACTAGCGGAGGGCGAGCAGTACTTC.

The chain joins TRBV6-5 to TRBJ1-3; D is unclear. V gave up 2 bases and J gave up 5 bases, with 7 bases separating them. This CDR3 is 13 amino acids long. Per germline, CDR1 MNHEY and CDR2 SVGAGI. DNA for the CDR3: TGTGCCAGCAGTTACAGCGGCCGAAACACCATATATTTT. Its translation: CASSYSGRNTIYF.

This clone was seen a few times. Written as DNA, the CDR3 is TGTGCCAGCAGCCAAGGGTGGACAGTCATTTCACCCCTCCACTTT. It specifies CASSQGWTVISPLHF. The V gene is TRBV3-1 (or the pseudogene TRBV3-2), the J gene TRBJ1-6; perhaps TRBD1 as D (6 bases). The germline V and J ends were trimmed by 1 base and 9 bases, with 13 bases remaining between them. The CDR3 is made up of 15 amino acids. Germline V gene lookup returns CDR1 LGHDT and CDR2 YNNKEL (reference sequence).

The genes are TRBV7-2 and TRBJ2-2; no clear D gene. The V end was cut by 1 base, the J end by 4 bases, with 13 bases between. The CDR3 is 16 residues long. Looked up from germline, CDR1 is SGHTA and CDR2 is FQGNSA. CDR3 coding DNA: TGTGCCAGCAGCTTAGGCTCCATGATGTCCACCGGGGAGCTGTTTTTT. Its protein is CASSLGSMMSTGELFF.